The next 24 T cell receptor beta chains were all read from a single sample in a study of CD8+ T cells in alopecia areata. Extraction and reverse transcription of RNA yielded cDNA as the sequencing template. Generated by immunoSEQ multiplex PCR, the TCRdb table keeps only in-frame clones and is missing some. The profile shows about 120,000 clones, 53% of them singletons. Sample treatment: oral pan-JAK inhibitor, 5-10 mg twice daily. This material consisted of CD4+ T cells sorted from blood, taken at week 4, from a patient treated with tofacitinib. The receptors were sampled from a human donor with alopecia areata.

This chain's CDR3 is CASSHVHMGLATGELFF. Written as DNA, the CDR3 is TGCGCCAGCAGCCACGTCCATATGGGACTAGCGACCGGGGAGCTGTTTTTT. The rearrangement joins TRBV4-1 to TRBJ2-2; the match to TRBD2 covers 10 bases. The junction had 9 bases not matched to a gene; V was cut back by 3 bases and J by 5 bases. CDR1 is MGHRA, CDR2 YSYEKL, per germline. The CDR3 contains 17 residues.

This clone appeared a few times. V is TRBV10-3 and J is TRBJ2-3, with TRBD1 matching 9 bases. V was pared by 10 bases and J by 3 bases, with 8 bases of the junction left unmatched. Germline assignment: CDR1 ENHRY and CDR2 SYGVKD. The CDR3 runs to 14 residues. CDR3 sequence: CASGDREATDTQYF. In DNA form, the CDR3 reads TGTGCCAGTGGGGACAGGGAAGCGACAGATACGCAGTATTTT.

The rearrangement joins TRBV2 to TRBJ1-4, with D maybe TRBD1 (6 bases). Per germline, CDR1 SNHLY and CDR2 FYNNEI. The CDR3 runs 13 residues. Trimming left V 5 bases short and J 7 bases short, with 11 bases between. CDR3 in amino acids: CASSRRGGEKLFF. CDR3 in DNA: TGTGCCAGCAGTCGGAGGGGGGGTGAAAAACTGTTTTTT.

The table lists this clone with a count of one. The rearrangement links TRBV11-2 to TRBJ2-1, with TRBD1 matching 12 bases. The ends lost 1 base at V and 9 bases at J; junction bases unmatched: 4. This CDR3 is built from 15 residues. The germline V gene encodes CDR1 SGHAT and CDR2 FQNNGV. Written as DNA, the CDR3 is TGTGCCAGCAGCTTAGTGGGACAGGGGGCTTCTGAGCAGTTCTTC. This sequence encodes CASSLVGQGASEQFF.

CDR3 protein: CASSPWDTTNYGYTF. The CDR3 DNA follows: TGTGCCAGCAGCCCCTGGGACACGACTAACTATGGCTACACCTTC. The chain combines TRBV9 with TRBJ1-2; weak D call: TRBD1 (6 bases). Germline CDR1 reads SGDLS; CDR2 reads YYNGEE. The CDR3 is 15 amino acids. V was clipped by 4 bases and J by 0 bases, with 13 bases between them. The whole variable domain, remainder taken from reference TRBV9 and TRBJ1-2, is DSGVTQTPKHLITATGQRVTLRCSPRSGDLSVYWYQQSLDQGLQFLIQYYNGEERAKGNILERFSAQQFPDLHSELNLSSLELGDSALYFCASSPWDTTNYGYTFGSGTRLTVV.

V gene TRBV30 combines with J gene TRBJ2-7, with unresolved D. There are 12 residues in the CDR3. V shed 2 bases and J shed 9 bases, with 14 bases lying between them. The germline gives CDR1 GTSNPN, CDR2 SVGIG (reference sequence). CDR3 protein: CAWSPRATGQYF. CDR3 sequence (DNA): TGTGCCTGGAGTCCCCGGGCTACGGGGCAGTACTTC.

This chain connects TRBV7-2 to TRBJ2-7, with D unresolved. CDR3 length equals 15 residues. The V gene's germline CDR1 is SGHTA and CDR2 FQGNSA. The V end lost 1 base, the J end lost 3 bases, and 13 bases lay between the germline ends. This chain's CDR3 is CASSLGPLRSYEQYF. The CDR3 DNA follows: TGTGCCAGCAGCTTAGGTCCCCTGAGGAGCTACGAGCAGTACTTC.

As concerns this clone: Other DNA sequences within the sample encode an identical CDR3. The chain links TRBV18 to TRBJ1-4; D might be TRBD1 (5 bases). The germline gives CDR1 KGHSH, CDR2 LQKENI. V lost 2 bases and J 4 bases, leaving 8 bases between the germline ends. This CDR3 is 14 amino acids long. The CDR3 nucleotides read TGTGCCAGCTCACCAGGGACGGGTAATGAAAAACTGTTTTTT. Its translation: CASSPGTGNEKLFF.

This clone was seen a few times. The chain has TRBV10-3 and TRBJ2-7; 8 bases are shared with TRBD2. The CDR3 is made up of 15 amino acids. V lost 3 bases and J lost 2; bases outside the gene matches: 6. Germline assignment: CDR1 ENHRY and CDR2 SYGVKD. CDR3 region: CAISDPAGATYEQYF. As DNA, the CDR3 is TGTGCCATCAGTGATCCAGCGGGAGCAACCTACGAGCAGTACTTC.

The chain employs TRBV2 and TRBJ1-5, with D hard to call. Germline CDR1 SNHLY, CDR2 FYNNEI. The CDR3 runs 16 residues. V shed 2 bases and J shed 5 bases, with 16 bases lying between them. The CDR3 is CASSELVLEADQPQHF. DNA for the CDR3: TGTGCCAGCAGTGAACTGGTGTTGGAAGCGGATCAGCCCCAGCATTTT.

This clone was observed a few times. The rearrangement joins TRBV30 to TRBJ1-2, with unresolved D. CDR1 is GTSNPN and CDR2 is SVGIG in the germline V gene (reference sequence). V lost 5 bases and J lost 7, with 20 bases in between. The CDR3 runs 14 residues. Written as DNA, the CDR3 is TGTGCCTGGGGGAGCGGGGTGACCTTCTCTGGCTACACCTTC. Residues: CAWGSGVTFSGYTF. The full variable domain, completed using reference TRBV30 and TRBJ1-2, is SQTIHQWPATLVQPVGSPLSLECTVEGTSNPNLYWYRQAAGRGLQLLFYSVGIGQISSEVPQNLSASRPQDRQFILSSKKLLLSDSGFYLCAWGSGVTFSGYTFGSGTRLTVV.

The chain couples TRBV30 to TRBJ1-5, with a weak D call TRBD1 (5 bases). The V end was cut by 4 bases, the J end by 4 bases, with 11 bases between. Germline CDR1 GTSNPN, CDR2 SVGIG (reference sequence). This CDR3 region has 13 residues. CDR3 loop: CAWTVGGNQPQHF. The CDR3 coding sequence is TGTGCCTGGACAGTCGGGGGAAATCAGCCCCAGCATTTT.

This clone was observed once. The V gene is TRBV2, the J gene TRBJ1-1, with D uncertain. Trimming left V 9 bases short and J 1 base short, with 21 bases between. Per germline, CDR1 SNHLY and CDR2 FYNNEI. This CDR3 is 16 amino acids long. The CDR3 is CASHRSYIRRNTEAFF. The CDR3 bases are TGTGCCAGTCACAGAAGCTACATCCGAAGGAACACTGAAGCTTTCTTT.

V and J are TRBV5-1 and TRBJ2-7; TRBD1 matches 10 bases. The CDR3 has 14 residues. Trimming removed 0 bases from V and 7 bases from J; junction bases left unmatched: 4. Germline CDR1 reads SGHRS; CDR2 reads YFSETQ. The CDR3 DNA follows: TGCGCCAGCAGCTTGGGACAGGGGGCGAAAGAGCAGTACTTC. It codes for CASSLGQGAKEQYF. Drawing the rest from reference TRBV5-1 and TRBJ2-7, the complete variable domain is KAGVTQTPRYLIKTRGQQVTLSCSPISGHRSVSWYQQTPGQGLQFLFEYFSETQRNKGNFPGRFSGRQFSNSRSEMNVSTLELGDSALYLCASSLGQGAKEQYFGPGTRLTVT.

The V gene is TRBV20-1, the J gene TRBJ1-1; the D gene is possibly TRBD1 (6 bases). Germline CDR1 and CDR2: DFQATT and SNEGSKA (reference sequence). The CDR3 has 11 amino acids. The germline V and J ends were trimmed by 6 bases and 4 bases, with 9 bases remaining between them. CDR3 bases: TGCAGTGCGGGAGGGGGCACTGAAGCTTTCTTT. This encodes CSAGGGTEAFF.

This clone appeared a few times. J is TRBJ2-5 and V is TRBV27; maybe TRBD1 (6 bases). Germline values: CDR1 MNHEY, CDR2 SMNVEV (reference sequence). The CDR3 extends over 15 amino acids. V lost 6 bases to trimming and J lost 0 bases, with 14 bases between them. CDR3 residues: CASSRTGTNQETQYF. The CDR3 bases are TGTGCCAGCAGCCGTACCGGGACAAACCAAGAGACCCAGTACTTC.

This clone has just one count. V gene TRBV30 combines with J gene TRBJ1-5; no definite D call. The germline V gene has CDR1 GTSNPN and CDR2 SVGIG (reference sequence). The CDR3 sequence is 16 residues long. The germline V and J ends were trimmed by 0 bases and 9 bases, with 21 bases remaining between them. The CDR3 is CAWSVGWTSTSRPQHF. DNA of the CDR3: TGTGCCTGGAGTGTAGGGTGGACCTCTACCTCACGGCCCCAGCATTTT.

This clone was seen only once. The chain links TRBV4-1 to TRBJ1-5; 9 nucleotides line up with TRBD1. Germline values: CDR1 MGHRA, CDR2 YSYEKL. Losses at the gene ends were 4 bases for V and 4 bases for J; bases not matched to a gene: 8. The CDR3 contains 16 residues. The CDR3 loop is CASSPYRDRENQPQHF. The CDR3 bases are TGCGCCAGCAGCCCGTATAGGGACAGGGAAAATCAGCCCCAGCATTTT.

This clone was seen a handful of times. The V call is TRBV13, the J call TRBJ2-3; 9 nucleotides agree with TRBD2. The germline CDR1 and CDR2 sequences are PRHDT and FYEKMQ (reference sequence). The ends lost 9 bases at V and 4 bases at J; junction bases unmatched: 5. The CDR3 has 13 amino acids. The CDR3 is CASRGGRADTQYF. The CDR3 nucleotides read TGTGCCAGTCGCGGCGGGAGGGCAGATACGCAGTATTTT.

The V gene is TRBV11-2, the J gene TRBJ2-3; tentatively, D is TRBD2 (5 bases). V dropped 4 bases and J dropped 6 bases, with 8 bases sitting between them. CDR1 is SGHAT, CDR2 FQNNGV, per germline. The CDR3 contains 12 residues. CDR3 residues: CASSSQRDTQYF. Here the CDR3 DNA reads TGTGCCAGCAGCTCCCAGCGGGATACGCAGTATTTT.

This chain links TRBV30 with TRBJ1-2; D remains ambiguous. Trimming stripped 3 bases from V and 4 bases from J, with 9 bases between. CDR1 is GTSNPN and CDR2 is SVGIG in the germline V gene (reference sequence). CDR3 size: 12 residues. CDR3 protein: CAWRRGAYGYTF. The CDR3 nucleotides are TGTGCCTGGAGGCGGGGTGCCTATGGCTACACCTTC.

The chain uses TRBV30 and TRBJ1-1, with a weak D call TRBD1 (6 bases). Trimming shortened V by 3 bases and J by 4 bases, and 12 bases separated the two germline ends. The V gene's germline CDR1 is GTSNPN and CDR2 SVGIG (reference sequence). This CDR3 has 13 residues. Here the CDR3 reads CAWRGTQVTEAFF. The CDR3 DNA sequence: TGTGCCTGGAGGGGGACACAGGTCACTGAAGCTTTCTTT.

The chain uses TRBV9 and TRBJ1-1; 8 bases agree with TRBD1. CDR1 and CDR2 from the germline V gene are SGDLS and YYNGEE. After removal of 3 bases from V and 2 bases from J, the junction contained 6 bases not matched to a gene. The CDR3 loop spans 15 amino acids. DNA for the CDR3: TGTGCCAGCAGCGCTGAGGGACAGGCTAACACTGAAGCTTTCTTT. Protein product: CASSAEGQANTEAFF.

This chain uses TRBV7-9 with TRBJ1-2; D unresolved. Trimming removed 4 bases from V and 7 bases from J, with 16 bases in between. CDR3 length: 14 amino acids. Per germline, CDR1 SEHNR and CDR2 FQNEAQ (reference sequence). In nucleotides, the CDR3 is TGTGCCAGCAGCTCTTATACCCACGTGGCTGGCTACACCTTC. Its translation is CASSSYTHVAGYTF.